This TCR beta chain emerged from a study of T cells in Graves' hyperthyroidism and ophthalmopathy (dated by TCRdb to about 2019). Notes on the research overall: Peripheral blood was sampled at the time of initial diagnosis, prior to any treatment. TCR V-J signatures able to tell the groups apart were searched for in a discovery cohort of 100 or so patients, of whom around 43 had Graves' ophthalmopathy and around 57 had stable Graves' hyperthyroidism. Prospective prediction of ophthalmopathy was tested in an independent validation cohort of fewer than 20 hyperthyroidism patients and 15 to 17 patients who later progressed to ophthalmopathy. Thyroid tissue and blood T-cell repertoires from roughly 6 Graves' hyperthyroidism patients were also compared in the study. The paper reports TCR Vbeta CDR3 sequencing of approximately 130 peripheral blood samples: some 41 ophthalmopathy, fewer than 80 hyperthyroidism and 17 progressor patients. For training and testing, the 100 or so patients in the discovery cohort were randomly divided in a 7:3 ratio. After blood sampling, hyperthyroidism patients were treated with methimazole at a starting dose of 30 mg daily, and ophthalmopathy patients were treated with high-dose intravenous methylprednisolone. Points the paper makes about the study in general: During validation, the model predicted progression to ophthalmopathy a median of around 7 months ahead of onset, with around 71% sensitivity and 72% to 80% specificity. Most expanded thyroid clonotypes (frequency above 0.001) were also detected in blood, suggesting blood repertoires may reflect thyroid immune responses. No statistical method was used to fix the sample size in advance, and group allocation was not hidden from the investigators. A model built on a 13 V-J signature distinguished ophthalmopathy from stable hyperthyroidism, reaching around 88% sensitivity and 81.08% specificity in cross-validation and 80%/75% in testing.

V sheds 0 bases and J sheds 1 base, leaving 12 bases between their ends. From cysteine to phenylalanine, the CDR3 is 17 amino acids long. The CDR3 DNA has 51 bases and is translated from base 1. According to the germline V gene, CDR1 reads LGHNA and CDR2 reads YSLEER. As concerns this clonotype: This clone's antigen is unknown. There are no base qualities to consult, and no much larger clone falls within one base.

Stable Graves' hyperthyroidism was defined as the absence of progression to ophthalmopathy over 18 months of follow-up. Hyperthyroidism patients were newly diagnosed, had a disease duration of under 2 months, and were aged 18 to 65 years. Exclusion was applied to patients with uncontrolled infections, other autoimmune diseases, pregnancy or lactation. Clinical symptoms, serum thyroxine and TRAb, thyroid ultrasound, and orbital computed tomography formed the basis for the diagnoses. PBMCs were separated from 8 to 10 ml of fresh peripheral blood using Ficoll-Paque density gradient centrifugation. Total RNA was extracted using Trizol reagent, and RNA quality was assessed on an Agilent 2100 Bioanalyzer. The TCR beta CDR3 regions were amplified from RNA transcripts. For the first round of RT-PCR on the TCR CDR3, the HTBI primer set was used together with the Qiagen OneStep RT-PCR kit. The libraries were constructed in a second round of multiplex PCR and then size-selected and purified. Sequencing of the libraries was done on an Illumina HiSeq2000 using paired-end 100 bp reads. In the original analysis: SOAPnuke was used to process the raw data, throwing out any read that contained adapters or uncalled bases, had a mean Phred below 15, or lacked an exact constant-primer or identifier match. COPE v1.2.5 was used to merge high-quality paired reads, and clonotypes were defined as unique nucleotide sequences. MiTCR v1.1 was used to align the clonotypes against IMGT TRBV, TRBD and TRBJ reference segments. The analysis included only V-J combinations with a frequency above 0.0001, which together covered 99% to 99.2% of the repertoires. A TCS score was defined as the ratio of F50 (clonal expansion) to E x V (chaos), with BLOSUM62-based TCRdist applied between CDR3 peptides within each V-J. Welch's t-statistics and random forest reduced fewer than 550 V-J features to 13, which were used in a naive Bayes classifier (R e1071). The raw public reads went through TCRdb reprocessing: fastp at Q25, MiXCR clone calling, in-frame beta chains kept. For every CDR3 protein sequence, its rows merge into one entry that carries the most common genes and DNA. These V and J calls are TCRdb output, not the study's own analysis. For this sample the table gives approximately 700,000 distinct CDR3 sequences, of which over 15% were detected only once. Over 7.5% of the sample is in the top ten clones.

The receptor's source is a man aged 18 to 30 with Graves' hyperthyroidism. The receptor chain draws on TRBV4-3 and TRBJ2-2; the D gene identity is not certain. The sample taken for sequencing was blood. The nucleotide sequence reads as follows: TGCGCCAGCAGCCAAGATGCCCCCCCAATGAACACCGGGGAGCTGTTTTTT. Protein translation: CASSQDAPPMNTGELFF.